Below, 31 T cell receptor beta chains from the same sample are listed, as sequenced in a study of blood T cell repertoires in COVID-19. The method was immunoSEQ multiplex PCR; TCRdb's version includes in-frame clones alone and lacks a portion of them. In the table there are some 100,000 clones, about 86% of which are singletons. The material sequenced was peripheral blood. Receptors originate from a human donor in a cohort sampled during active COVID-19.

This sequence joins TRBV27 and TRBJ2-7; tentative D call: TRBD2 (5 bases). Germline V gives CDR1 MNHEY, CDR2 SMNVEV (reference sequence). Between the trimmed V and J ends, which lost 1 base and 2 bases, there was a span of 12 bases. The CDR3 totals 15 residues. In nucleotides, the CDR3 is TGTGCCAGCAGTTTATACCTCGGGGATACCTACGAGCAGTACTTC. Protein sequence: CASSLYLGDTYEQYF.

The CDR3 protein is CASSHAPGGQETQYF. The CDR3 DNA reads as TGCGCCAGCAGCCACGCGCCCGGGGGGCAAGAGACCCAGTACTTC. The chain couples TRBV4-3 to TRBJ2-5; 7 positions agree with TRBD2. Germline CDR1 is LGHNA and CDR2 is YSLEER. With V trimmed by 3 bases and J by 2 bases, 6 bases remained unmatched. The CDR3 length is 15 residues.

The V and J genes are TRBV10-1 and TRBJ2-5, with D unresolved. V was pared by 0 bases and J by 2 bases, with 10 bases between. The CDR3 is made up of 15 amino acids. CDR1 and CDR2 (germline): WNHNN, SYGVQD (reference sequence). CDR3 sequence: CASSESLAGQETQYF. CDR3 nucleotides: TGCGCCAGCAGTGAGTCATTGGCCGGGCAAGAGACCCAGTACTTC.

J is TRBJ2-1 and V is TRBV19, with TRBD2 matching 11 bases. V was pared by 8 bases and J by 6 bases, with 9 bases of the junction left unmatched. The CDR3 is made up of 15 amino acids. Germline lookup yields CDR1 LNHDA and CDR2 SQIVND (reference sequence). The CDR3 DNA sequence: TGTGCCAGTGCCTCTGCCGGGACTAGCGGCAATGAGCAGTTCTTC. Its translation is CASASAGTSGNEQFF.

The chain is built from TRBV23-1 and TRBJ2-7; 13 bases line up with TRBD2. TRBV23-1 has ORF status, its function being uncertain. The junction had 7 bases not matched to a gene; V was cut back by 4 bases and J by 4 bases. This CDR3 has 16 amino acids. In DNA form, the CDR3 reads TGCGCCAGCAGTCGTCGGACTAGCGGGAGAAAGTACGAGCAGTACTTC. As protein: CASSRRTSGRKYEQYF.

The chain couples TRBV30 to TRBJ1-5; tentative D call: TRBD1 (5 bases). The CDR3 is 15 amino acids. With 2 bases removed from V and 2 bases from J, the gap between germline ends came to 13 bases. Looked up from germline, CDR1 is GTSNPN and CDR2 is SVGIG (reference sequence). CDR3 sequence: CAWSTGSPRNQPQHF. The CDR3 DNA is TGTGCCTGGAGTACAGGATCCCCCCGCAATCAGCCCCAGCATTTT.

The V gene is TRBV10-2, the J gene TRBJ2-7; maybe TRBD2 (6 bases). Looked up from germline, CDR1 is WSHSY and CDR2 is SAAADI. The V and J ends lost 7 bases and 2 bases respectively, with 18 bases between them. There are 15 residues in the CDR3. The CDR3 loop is CASTVAELLPYEQYF. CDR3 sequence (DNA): TGCGCCAGCACCGTAGCGGAACTATTGCCCTACGAGCAGTACTTC.

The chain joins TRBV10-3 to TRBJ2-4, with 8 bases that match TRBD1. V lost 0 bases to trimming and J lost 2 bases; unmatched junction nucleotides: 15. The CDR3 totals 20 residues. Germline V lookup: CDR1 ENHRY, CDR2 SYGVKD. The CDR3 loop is CAISESPGQVTLGTKNIQYF. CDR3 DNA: TGTGCCATCAGTGAGTCCCCGGGACAGGTTACCCTCGGAACCAAAAACATTCAGTACTTC.

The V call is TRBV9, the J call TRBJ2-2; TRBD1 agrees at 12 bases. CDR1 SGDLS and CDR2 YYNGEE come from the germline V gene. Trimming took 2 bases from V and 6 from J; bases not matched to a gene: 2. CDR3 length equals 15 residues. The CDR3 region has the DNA TGTGCCAGCAGCGTGGGACAGGGGGCGCCCGGGGAGCTGTTTTTT. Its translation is CASSVGQGAPGELFF. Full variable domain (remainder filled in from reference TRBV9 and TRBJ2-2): DSGVTQTPKHLITATGQRVTLRCSPRSGDLSVYWYQQSLDQGLQFLIQYYNGEERAKGNILERFSAQQFPDLHSELNLSSLELGDSALYFCASSVGQGAPGELFFGEGSRLTVL.

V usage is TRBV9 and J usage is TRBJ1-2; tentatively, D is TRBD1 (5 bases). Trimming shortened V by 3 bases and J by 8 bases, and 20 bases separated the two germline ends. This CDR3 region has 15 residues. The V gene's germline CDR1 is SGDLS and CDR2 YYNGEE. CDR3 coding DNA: TGTGCCAGCAGCGCGAAGATGGACGCAGGGCTCGGCTACACCTTC. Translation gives CASSAKMDAGLGYTF.

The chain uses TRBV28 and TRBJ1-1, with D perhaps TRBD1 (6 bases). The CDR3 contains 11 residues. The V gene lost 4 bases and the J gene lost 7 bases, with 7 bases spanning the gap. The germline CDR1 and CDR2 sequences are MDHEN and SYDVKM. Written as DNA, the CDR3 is TGTGCCAGCAGTTGGACAGTTGAAGCTTTCTTT. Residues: CASSWTVEAFF.

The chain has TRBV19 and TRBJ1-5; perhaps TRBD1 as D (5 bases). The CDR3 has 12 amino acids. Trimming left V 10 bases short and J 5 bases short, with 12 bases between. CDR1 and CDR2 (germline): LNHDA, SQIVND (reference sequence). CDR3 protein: CATRQPDQPQHF. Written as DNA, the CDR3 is TGTGCCACAAGACAGCCTGATCAGCCCCAGCATTTT.

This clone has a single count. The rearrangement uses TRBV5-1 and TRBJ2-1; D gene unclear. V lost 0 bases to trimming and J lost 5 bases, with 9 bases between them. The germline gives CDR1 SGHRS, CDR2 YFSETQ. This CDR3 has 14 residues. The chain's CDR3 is CASSLGPPDNEQFF. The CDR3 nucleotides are TGCGCCAGCAGCTTGGGGCCGCCCGACAATGAGCAGTTCTTC.

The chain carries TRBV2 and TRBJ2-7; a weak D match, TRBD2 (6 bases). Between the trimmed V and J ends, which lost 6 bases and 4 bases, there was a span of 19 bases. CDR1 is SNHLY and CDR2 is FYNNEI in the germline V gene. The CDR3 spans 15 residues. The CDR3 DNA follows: TGTGCCAGCAGATCTGACAAGGGAGGCTTTTACGAGCAGTACTTC. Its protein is CASRSDKGGFYEQYF.

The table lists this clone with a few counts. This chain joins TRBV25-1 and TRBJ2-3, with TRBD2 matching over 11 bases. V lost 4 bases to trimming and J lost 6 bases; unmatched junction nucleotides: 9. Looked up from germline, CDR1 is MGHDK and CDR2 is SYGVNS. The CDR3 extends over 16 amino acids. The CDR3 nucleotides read TGTGCCAGCAGTGCCACGGTAGCGGGAGGGTTGGATACGCAGTATTTT. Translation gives CASSATVAGGLDTQYF.

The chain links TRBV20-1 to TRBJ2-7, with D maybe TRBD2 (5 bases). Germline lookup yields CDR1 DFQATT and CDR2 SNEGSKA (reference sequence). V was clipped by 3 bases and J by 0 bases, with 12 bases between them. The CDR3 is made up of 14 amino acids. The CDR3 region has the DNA TGCAGTGCTAGTAGGACTCGGAGCTCCTACGAGCAGTACTTC. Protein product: CSASRTRSSYEQYF.

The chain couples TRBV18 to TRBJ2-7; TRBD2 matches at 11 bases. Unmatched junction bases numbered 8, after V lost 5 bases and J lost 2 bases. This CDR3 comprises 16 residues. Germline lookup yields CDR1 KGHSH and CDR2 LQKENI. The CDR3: CASSTEPGLAAYEQYF. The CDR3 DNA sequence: TGTGCCAGCTCAACGGAACCGGGACTAGCGGCCTACGAGCAGTACTTC.

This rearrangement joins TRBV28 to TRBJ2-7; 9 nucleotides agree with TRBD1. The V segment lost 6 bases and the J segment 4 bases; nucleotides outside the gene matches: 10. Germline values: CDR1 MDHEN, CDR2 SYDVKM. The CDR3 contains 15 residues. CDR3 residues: CASSVSRTGVYEQYF. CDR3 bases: TGTGCCAGCAGCGTGAGTCGGACAGGGGTGTACGAGCAGTACTTC. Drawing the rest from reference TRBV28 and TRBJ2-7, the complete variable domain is DVKVTQSSRYLVKRTGEKVFLECVQDMDHENMFWYRQDPGLGLRLIYFSYDVKMKEKGDIPEGYSVSREKKERFSLILESASTNQTSMYLCASSVSRTGVYEQYFGPGTRLTVT.

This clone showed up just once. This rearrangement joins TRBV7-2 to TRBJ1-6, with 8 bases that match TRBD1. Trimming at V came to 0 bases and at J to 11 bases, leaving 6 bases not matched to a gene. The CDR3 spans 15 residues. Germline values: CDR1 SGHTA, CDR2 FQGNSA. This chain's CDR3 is CASSLAGQGAAPLHF. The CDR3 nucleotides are TGTGCCAGCAGCTTAGCTGGACAGGGAGCGGCACCCCTCCACTTT.

CDR3 residues: CSVEVKPGLATGELFF. Here the CDR3 DNA reads TGCAGCGTTGAAGTAAAACCGGGACTAGCCACCGGGGAGCTGTTTTTT. V is TRBV29-1 and J is TRBJ2-2; 9 bases match TRBD2. CDR3 size: 16 residues. Germline CDR1 is SQVTM and CDR2 is ANQGSEA. V was pared by 1 base and J by 4 bases, with 7 bases of the junction left unmatched.

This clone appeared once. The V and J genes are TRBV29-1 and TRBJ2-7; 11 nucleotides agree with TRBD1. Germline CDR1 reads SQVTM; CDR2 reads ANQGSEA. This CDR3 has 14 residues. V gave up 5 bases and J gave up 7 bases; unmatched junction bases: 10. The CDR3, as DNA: TGCAGCGTTAACCTCGGGACAGGGGGGTGGGAGCAGTACTTC. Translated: CSVNLGTGGWEQYF.

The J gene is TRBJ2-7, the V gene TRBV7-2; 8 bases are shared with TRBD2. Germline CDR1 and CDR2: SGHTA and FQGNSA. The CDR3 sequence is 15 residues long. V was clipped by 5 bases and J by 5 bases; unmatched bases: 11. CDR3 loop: CASSPGEAGENEQYF. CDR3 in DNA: TGTGCCAGCAGCCCCGGGGAAGCGGGAGAAAACGAGCAGTACTTC.

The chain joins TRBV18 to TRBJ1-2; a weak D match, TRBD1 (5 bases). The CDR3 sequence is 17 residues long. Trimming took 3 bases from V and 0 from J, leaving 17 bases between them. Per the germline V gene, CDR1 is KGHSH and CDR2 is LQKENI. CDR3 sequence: CASSPERQYVTNYGYTF. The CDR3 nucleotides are TGTGCCAGCTCACCGGAGCGACAGTACGTAACTAACTATGGCTACACCTTC. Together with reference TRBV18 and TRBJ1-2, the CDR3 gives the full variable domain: NAGVMQNPRHLVRRRGQEARLRCSPMKGHSHVYWYRQLPEEGLKFMVYLQKENIIDESGMPKERFSAEFPKEGPSILRIQQVVRGDSAAYFCASSPERQYVTNYGYTFGSGTRLTVV.

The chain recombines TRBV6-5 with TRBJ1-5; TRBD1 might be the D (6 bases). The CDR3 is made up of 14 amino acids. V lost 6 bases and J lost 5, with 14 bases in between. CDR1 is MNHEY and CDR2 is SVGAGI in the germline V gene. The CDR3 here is CASSPWDNYQPQHF. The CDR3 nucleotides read TGTGCCAGCAGCCCGTGGGACAATTATCAGCCCCAGCATTTT.

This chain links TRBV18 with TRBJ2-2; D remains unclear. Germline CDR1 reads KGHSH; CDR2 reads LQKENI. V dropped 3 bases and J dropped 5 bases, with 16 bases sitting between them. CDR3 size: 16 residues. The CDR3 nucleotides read TGTGCCAGCTCACCGGCCACGAAGGTCAGGACCGGGGAGCTGTTTTTT. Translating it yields CASSPATKVRTGELFF.

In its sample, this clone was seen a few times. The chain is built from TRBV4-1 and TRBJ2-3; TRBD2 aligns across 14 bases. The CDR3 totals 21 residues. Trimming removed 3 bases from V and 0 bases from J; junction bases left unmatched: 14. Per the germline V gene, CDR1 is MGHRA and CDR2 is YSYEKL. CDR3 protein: CASSHRALGTSGSLSTDTQYF. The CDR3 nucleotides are TGCGCCAGCAGCCATCGCGCCTTGGGGACTAGCGGGAGTTTAAGCACAGATACGCAGTATTTT.

CDR3 bases: TGTGCCAGCAGCTTCGTTCGAGGGTGGGATGGCTACACCTTC. Residues: CASSFVRGWDGYTF. The chain links TRBV11-2 to TRBJ1-2; D remains ambiguous. There are 14 residues in the CDR3. Looked up from germline, CDR1 is SGHAT and CDR2 is FQNNGV. V was cut by 3 bases and J by 6 bases, with 14 bases left in between. Full variable domain (remainder filled in from reference TRBV11-2 and TRBJ1-2): EAGVAQSPRYKIIEKRQSVAFWCNPISGHATLYWYQQILGQGPKLLIQFQNNGVVDDSQLPKDRFSAERLKGVDSTLKIQPAKLEDSAVYLCASSFVRGWDGYTFGSGTRLTVV.

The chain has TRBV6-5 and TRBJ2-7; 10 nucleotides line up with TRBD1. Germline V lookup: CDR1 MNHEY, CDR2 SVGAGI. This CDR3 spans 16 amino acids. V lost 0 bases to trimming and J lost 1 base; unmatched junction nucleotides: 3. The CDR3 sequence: CASSYSGTGVSYEQYF. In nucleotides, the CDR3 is TGTGCCAGCAGTTACTCAGGGACAGGGGTATCCTACGAGCAGTACTTC.

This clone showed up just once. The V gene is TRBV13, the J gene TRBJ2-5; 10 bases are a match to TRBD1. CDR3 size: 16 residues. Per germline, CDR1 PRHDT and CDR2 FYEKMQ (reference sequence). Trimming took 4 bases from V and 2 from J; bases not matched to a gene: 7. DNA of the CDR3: TGTGCCAGCAGCTCGCCGGGACAGGGGACGCAAGAGACCCAGTACTTC. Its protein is CASSSPGQGTQETQYF.

The CDR3 loop is CASSQARYGYTF. CDR3 coding DNA: TGTGCCAGCAGCCAAGCCCGTTATGGCTACACCTTC. This chain links TRBV14 with TRBJ1-2; D uncertain. Germline loops: CDR1 SGHDN, CDR2 FVKESK. V was trimmed by 1 base and J by 5 bases, leaving 5 bases between them. The length of the CDR3 is 12 residues.

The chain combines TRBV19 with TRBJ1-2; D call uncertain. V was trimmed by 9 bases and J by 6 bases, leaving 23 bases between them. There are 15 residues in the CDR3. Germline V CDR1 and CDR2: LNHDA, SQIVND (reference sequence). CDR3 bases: TGTGCCAGCACATACTCCGCGCACGGGTCCCATGGCTACACCTTC. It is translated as CASTYSAHGSHGYTF.